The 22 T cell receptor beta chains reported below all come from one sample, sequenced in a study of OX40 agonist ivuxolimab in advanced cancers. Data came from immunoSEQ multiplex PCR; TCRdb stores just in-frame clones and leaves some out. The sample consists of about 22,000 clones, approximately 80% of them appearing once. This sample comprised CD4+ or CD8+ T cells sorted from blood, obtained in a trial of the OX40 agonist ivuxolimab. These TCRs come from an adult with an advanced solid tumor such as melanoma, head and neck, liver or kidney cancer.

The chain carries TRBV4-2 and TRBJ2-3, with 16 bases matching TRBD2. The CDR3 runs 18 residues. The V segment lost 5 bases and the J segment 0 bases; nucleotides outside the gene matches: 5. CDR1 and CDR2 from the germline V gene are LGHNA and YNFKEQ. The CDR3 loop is CASSTGTSGGDSTDTQYF. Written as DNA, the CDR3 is TGTGCCAGCAGCACAGGGACTAGCGGGGGGGATAGCACAGATACGCAGTATTTT.

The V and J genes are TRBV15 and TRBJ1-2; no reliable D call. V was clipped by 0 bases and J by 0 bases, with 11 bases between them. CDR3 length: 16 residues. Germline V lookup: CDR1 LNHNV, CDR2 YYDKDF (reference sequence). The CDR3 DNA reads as TGTGCCACCAGCAGAGATATCTCGGTTTCTAACTATGGCTACACCTTC. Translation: CATSRDISVSNYGYTF.

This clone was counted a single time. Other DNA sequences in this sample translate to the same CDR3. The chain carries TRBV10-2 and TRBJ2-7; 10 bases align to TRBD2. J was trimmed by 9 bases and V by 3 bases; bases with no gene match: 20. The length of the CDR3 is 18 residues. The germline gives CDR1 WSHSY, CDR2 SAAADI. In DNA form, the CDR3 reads TGCGCCAGCAGTGATCAGGGATCGTCCTTAGCGGGGGGCATCGGGCAGTACTTC. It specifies CASSDQGSSLAGGIGQYF.

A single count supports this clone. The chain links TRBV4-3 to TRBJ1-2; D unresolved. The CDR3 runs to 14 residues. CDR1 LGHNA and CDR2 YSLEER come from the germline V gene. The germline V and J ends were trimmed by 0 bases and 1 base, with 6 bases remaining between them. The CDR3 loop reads CASSQDEYNYGYTF. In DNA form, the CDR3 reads TGCGCCAGCAGCCAAGATGAGTATAACTATGGCTACACCTTC.

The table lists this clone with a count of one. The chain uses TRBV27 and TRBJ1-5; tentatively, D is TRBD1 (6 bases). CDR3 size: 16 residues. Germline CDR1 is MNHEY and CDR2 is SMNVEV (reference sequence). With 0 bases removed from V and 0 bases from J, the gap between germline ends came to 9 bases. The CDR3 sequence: CASSLSKGDSNQPQHF. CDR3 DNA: TGTGCCAGCAGTTTATCGAAGGGGGATAGCAATCAGCCCCAGCATTTT.

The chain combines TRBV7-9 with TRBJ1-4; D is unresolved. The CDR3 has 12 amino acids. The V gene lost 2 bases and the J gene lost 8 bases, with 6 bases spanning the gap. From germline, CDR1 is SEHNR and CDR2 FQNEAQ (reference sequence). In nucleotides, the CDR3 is TGTGCCAGCAGCTTATTTTGGGAAAAACTGTTTTTT. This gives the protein CASSLFWEKLFF.

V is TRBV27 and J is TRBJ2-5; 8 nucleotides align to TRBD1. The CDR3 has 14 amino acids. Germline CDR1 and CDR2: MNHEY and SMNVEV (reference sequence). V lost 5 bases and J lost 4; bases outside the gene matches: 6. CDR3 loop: CASSPGQGGETQYF. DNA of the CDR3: TGTGCCAGCAGTCCAGGACAGGGAGGAGAGACCCAGTACTTC.

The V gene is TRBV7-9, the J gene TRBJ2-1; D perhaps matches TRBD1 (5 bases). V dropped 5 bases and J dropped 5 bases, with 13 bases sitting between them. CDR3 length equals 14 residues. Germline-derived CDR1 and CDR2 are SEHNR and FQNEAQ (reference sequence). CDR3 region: CASSEDRGDNEQFF. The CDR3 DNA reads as TGTGCCAGCAGCGAAGACAGAGGAGACAATGAGCAGTTCTTC.

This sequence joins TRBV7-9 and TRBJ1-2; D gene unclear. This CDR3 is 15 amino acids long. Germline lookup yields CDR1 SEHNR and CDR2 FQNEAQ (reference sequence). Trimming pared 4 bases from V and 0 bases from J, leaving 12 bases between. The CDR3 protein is CASSSPPPTNYGYTF. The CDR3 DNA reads TGTGCCAGCAGCTCCCCGCCTCCAACTAACTATGGCTACACCTTC.

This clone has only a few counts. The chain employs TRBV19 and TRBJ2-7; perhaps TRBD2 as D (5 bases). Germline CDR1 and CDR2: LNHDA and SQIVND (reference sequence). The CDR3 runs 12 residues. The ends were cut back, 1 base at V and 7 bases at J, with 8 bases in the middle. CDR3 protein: CASSIGGAEQYF. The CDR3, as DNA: TGTGCCAGTAGTATAGGGGGAGCAGAGCAGTACTTC.

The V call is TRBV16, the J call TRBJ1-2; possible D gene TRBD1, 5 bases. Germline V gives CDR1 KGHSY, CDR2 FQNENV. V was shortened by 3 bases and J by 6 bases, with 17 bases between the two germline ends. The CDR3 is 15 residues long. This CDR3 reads CASSQLDRDVHGYTF. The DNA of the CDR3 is TGTGCCAGCAGCCAGTTGGACCGGGACGTGCATGGCTACACCTTC.

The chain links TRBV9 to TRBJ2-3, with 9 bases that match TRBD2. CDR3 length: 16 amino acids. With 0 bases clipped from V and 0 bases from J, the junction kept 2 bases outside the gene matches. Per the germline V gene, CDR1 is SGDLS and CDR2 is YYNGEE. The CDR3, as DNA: TGTGCCAGCAGCGTAGGGGCGGGGGGGAGCACAGATACGCAGTATTTT. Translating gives CASSVGAGGSTDTQYF.

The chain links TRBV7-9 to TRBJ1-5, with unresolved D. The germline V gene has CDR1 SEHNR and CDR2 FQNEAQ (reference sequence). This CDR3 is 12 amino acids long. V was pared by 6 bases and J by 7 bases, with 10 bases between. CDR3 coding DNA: TGTGCCAGCAGAGCCCCGGGACAGCCCCAGCATTTT. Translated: CASRAPGQPQHF.

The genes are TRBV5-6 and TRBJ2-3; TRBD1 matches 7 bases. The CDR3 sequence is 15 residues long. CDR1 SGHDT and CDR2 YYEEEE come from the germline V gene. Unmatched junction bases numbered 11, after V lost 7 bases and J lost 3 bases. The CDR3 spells CASSLEGARTDTQYF. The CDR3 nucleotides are TGTGCCAGCTCCCTCGAGGGGGCCCGAACAGATACGCAGTATTTT.

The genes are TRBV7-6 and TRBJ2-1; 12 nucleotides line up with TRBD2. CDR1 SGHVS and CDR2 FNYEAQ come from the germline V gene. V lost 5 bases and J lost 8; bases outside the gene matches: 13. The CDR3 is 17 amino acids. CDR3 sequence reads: CASSAPFLAGGPYEQFF. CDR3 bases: TGTGCCAGCAGCGCACCATTCCTAGCGGGGGGGCCCTATGAGCAGTTCTTC.

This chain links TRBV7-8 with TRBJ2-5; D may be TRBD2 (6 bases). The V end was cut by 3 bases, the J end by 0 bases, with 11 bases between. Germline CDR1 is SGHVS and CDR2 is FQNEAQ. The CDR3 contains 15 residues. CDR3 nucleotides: TGTGCCAGCAGCTTGGGACTCCAGTACCAAGAGACCCAGTACTTC. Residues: CASSLGLQYQETQYF.

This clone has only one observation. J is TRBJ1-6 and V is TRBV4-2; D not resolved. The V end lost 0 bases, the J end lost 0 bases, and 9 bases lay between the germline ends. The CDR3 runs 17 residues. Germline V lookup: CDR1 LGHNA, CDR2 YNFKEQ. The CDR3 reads CASSQDASYSYNSPLHF. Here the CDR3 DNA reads TGTGCCAGCAGCCAAGATGCGAGCTACTCCTATAATTCACCCCTCCACTTT.

This chain's CDR3 is CASSQGGGAGANVLTF. DNA for the CDR3: TGCGCCAGCAGCCAAGGCGGGGGGGCTGGGGCCAACGTCCTGACTTTC. The gene calls are TRBV4-3 and TRBJ2-6, with 9 nucleotides matching TRBD2. V trimming: 1 base; J trimming: 2 bases; junction bases outside the gene matches: 0. The CDR3 spans 16 residues. Germline CDR1 LGHNA, CDR2 YSLEER.

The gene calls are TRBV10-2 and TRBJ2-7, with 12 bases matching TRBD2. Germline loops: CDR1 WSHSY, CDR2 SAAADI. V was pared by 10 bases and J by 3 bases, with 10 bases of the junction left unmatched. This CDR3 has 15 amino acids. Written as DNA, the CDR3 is TGCGCCACCAGCCCAACTAGCGGGGGGTACTACGAGCAGTACTTC. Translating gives CATSPTSGGYYEQYF.

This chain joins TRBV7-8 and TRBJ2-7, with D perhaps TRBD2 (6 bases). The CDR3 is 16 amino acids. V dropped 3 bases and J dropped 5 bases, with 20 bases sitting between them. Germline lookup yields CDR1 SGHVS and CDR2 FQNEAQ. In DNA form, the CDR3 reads TGTGCCAGCAGCTTGGGAGTAGGTCGCGGGACTCACGAGCAGTACTTC. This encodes CASSLGVGRGTHEQYF.

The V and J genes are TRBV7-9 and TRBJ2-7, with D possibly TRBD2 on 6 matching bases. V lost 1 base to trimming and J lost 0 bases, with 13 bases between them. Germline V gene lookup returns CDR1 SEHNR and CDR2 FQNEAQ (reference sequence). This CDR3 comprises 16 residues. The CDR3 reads CASSLEAGSSSYEQYF. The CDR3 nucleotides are TGTGCCAGCAGCTTAGAGGCGGGGAGTAGCTCCTACGAGCAGTACTTC.

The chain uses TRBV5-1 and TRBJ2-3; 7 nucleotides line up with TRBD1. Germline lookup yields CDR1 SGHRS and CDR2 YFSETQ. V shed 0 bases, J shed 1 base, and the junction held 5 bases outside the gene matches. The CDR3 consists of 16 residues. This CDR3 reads CASSLAERGRTDTQYF. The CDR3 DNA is TGCGCCAGCAGCTTGGCCGAAAGGGGGCGCACAGATACGCAGTATTTT.